This T cell receptor beta chain was found in a study of beta chain features in type 1 diabetes. Study-wide findings and caveats: Fewer junction insertions and more nucleotide deletions appeared in type 1 diabetes patients.

Germline CDR1 reads LNHDA; CDR2 reads SQIVND (reference sequence). The V segment lost 5 bases and the J segment 4 bases; nucleotides outside the gene matches: 7. This CDR3 region has 14 residues. Every isolated RNA sample was fully reverse transcribed, so sequencing captured expressed TCRB transcripts. TCRdb's copy holds only in-frame clones and misses some; the assay was immunoSEQ multiplex PCR. Here the sample spans 250,000 to 350,000 clones, approximately 9.9% being singletons. A remark on this clone: What it binds is unknown.

Post-sort purity exceeded 98% for all sorted populations. The source is a woman aged 25-40 years in good health. This chain connects TRBV19 to TRBJ2-5; 7 positions match TRBD1. Input material: naive CD4+ T cells from blood. The CDR3 nucleotides read TGTGCCAGTAGTCTACAGGGGAGTGGAGAGACCCAGTACTTC. Protein sequence: CASSLQGSGETQYF.